This T cell receptor (beta chain) was documented in a study of blood T cell repertoires in COVID-19. Germline-derived CDR1 and CDR2 are KGHSH and LQKENI. V lost 3 bases to trimming and J lost 9 bases, with 11 bases between them. CDR3 length equals 12 residues. Generated by immunoSEQ multiplex PCR, the TCRdb table keeps only in-frame clones and is missing some. In the table there are around 67,000 clones, 85% to 90% of which are singletons. Sequencing used peripheral blood. The rearrangement links TRBV18 to TRBJ2-5, with D maybe TRBD2 (5 bases). The source of this sequence is a woman of 80 years or more with active or convalescent COVID-19. The CDR3 nucleotides read TGTGCCAGCTCACCCGAAGAGAGGGCCCAGTACTTC. It translates to CASSPEERAQYF.